This T cell receptor (beta chain) emerged from a study of OX40 agonist ivuxolimab in advanced cancers. Study details: Patients receiving dose escalation had hepatocellular carcinoma, melanoma, renal cell or head and neck cancer. The group had a mean age of about 65 years, ranged from about 23 to 85, and was 82.7% male. Prior anti-PD-1, anti-PD-L1 or anti-CTLA-4 therapy was allowed; 40% had some.

Assay used: immunoSEQ multiplex PCR; TCRdb lists only in-frame clones, some missing. The repertoire holds some 70,000 clones, with around 86% as singletons. This CDR3 has 14 residues. Germline assignment: CDR1 SGHRS and CDR2 YFSETQ. V lost 4 bases, J lost 5 bases, and 15 bases lay in between. The chain combines TRBV5-1 with TRBJ2-5; D ambiguous. The source material was CD4+ or CD8+ T cells sorted from blood, sampled in a trial of the OX40 agonist ivuxolimab. The TCR sequence derives from an adult with an advanced solid tumor such as melanoma, head and neck, liver or kidney cancer. In DNA form, the CDR3 reads TGCGCCAGCAGCATACGGCCGGGTGCGGAGACCCAGTACTTC. This translates into CASSIRPGAETQYF.